This T cell receptor (beta chain) stems from a study of OX40 agonist ivuxolimab in advanced cancers. Study as a whole: Partial responses were seen in three patients, one with hepatocellular carcinoma and two with cutaneous melanoma.

Data came from immunoSEQ multiplex PCR; TCRdb stores just in-frame clones and leaves some out. The data show tens of thousands of clones, roughly 86% seen once. Germline V lookup: CDR1 MNHEY, CDR2 SMNVEV (reference sequence). V lost 1 base, J lost 0 bases, and 13 bases lay in between. The CDR3 runs 17 residues. The specimen was CD4+ or CD8+ T cells sorted from blood, collected in a trial of the OX40 agonist ivuxolimab. The genes are TRBV27 and TRBJ2-1; D is possibly TRBD2 (5 bases). This sequence was found in an adult with an advanced solid tumor such as melanoma, head and neck, liver or kidney cancer. The CDR3 here is CASSLFPGKSSYNEQFF. The CDR3 coding sequence is TGTGCCAGCAGTTTATTCCCCGGGAAGAGCTCCTACAATGAGCAGTTCTTC.